This TCR beta chain was recorded in a study of long-term antiretroviral therapy in people with HIV. The immunoSEQ assay was v3.0, run at survey level. Sequencing used immunoSEQ multiplex PCR; TCRdb keeps in-frame clones, though not all of them. The sample contains 20,000 to 25,000 clones, 75% to 90% of which appear only once. Treated in the United States were all of the participants with HIV. Each specimen consisted of about 1-10 million cryopreserved PBMC prior to extraction of DNA. Source: unsorted PBMCs, taken 4.3 years after starting antiretroviral therapy. This TCR was recovered from a man younger than 45 with HIV.

The CDR3 loop is CASSLGDYEQYF. CDR3 coding DNA: TGTGCCAGCAGCTTGGGAGATTACGAGCAGTACTTC. The chain employs TRBV5-6 and TRBJ2-7; no clear D. CDR1 is SGHDT, CDR2 YYEEEE, per germline. This CDR3 comprises 12 residues. Deletions cut 0 bases from V and 4 bases from J, with 5 bases between.